The 21 T cell receptor beta chains reported below all come from one sample, sequenced in a study of blood T cell repertoires in COVID-19. Assay: immunoSEQ multiplex PCR; the TCRdb copy retains only in-frame clones and omits some. The table records about 36,000 clones, about three quarters of them present only once. Sample: peripheral blood. Receptors were obtained from a man in his 60s with active COVID-19.

V and J are TRBV30 and TRBJ2-2, with 7 bases that match TRBD1. Losses at the gene ends were 6 bases for V and 2 bases for J; bases not matched to a gene: 3. Germline V gives CDR1 GTSNPN, CDR2 SVGIG (reference sequence). CDR3 length: 13 amino acids. The CDR3 DNA reads as TGTGCCTGCACAGGGGCCAACACCGGGGAGCTGTTTTTT. It translates to CACTGANTGELFF.

This chain connects TRBV10-3 to TRBJ2-1, with D possibly matching TRBD2 (7 bases). The germline V and J ends were trimmed by 8 bases and 8 bases, with 25 bases remaining between them. The CDR3 loop spans 16 amino acids. From germline, CDR1 is ENHRY and CDR2 SYGVKD. The CDR3 is CAIHDSRGGRKDEQFF. The CDR3 DNA follows: TGTGCCATCCACGATAGCAGGGGAGGGCGTAAGGATGAGCAGTTCTTC.

This clone was observed a single time. The gene calls are TRBV5-5 and TRBJ1-4, with D perhaps matching TRBD1 (5 bases). The CDR3 covers 15 residues. The V gene's germline CDR1 is SGHKS and CDR2 YYEKEE (reference sequence). Trimming pared 0 bases from V and 4 bases from J, leaving 10 bases between. The CDR3 loop is CASSLVGGVNEKLFF. CDR3 nucleotides: TGTGCCAGCAGCTTGGTAGGAGGGGTTAATGAAAAACTGTTTTTT. Full variable domain (missing parts from reference TRBV5-5 and TRBJ1-4): DAGVTQSPTHLIKTRGQQVTLRCSPISGHKSVSWYQQVLGQGPQFIFQYYEKEERGRGNFPDRFSARQFPNYSSELNVNALLLGDSALYLCASSLVGGVNEKLFFGSGTQLSVL.

This CDR3 is CASSGRASGKGEQFF. The CDR3 region has the DNA TGTGCCAGCAGCGGTCGAGCTAGCGGGAAAGGTGAGCAGTTCTTC. This chain uses TRBV9 with TRBJ2-1; 9 positions agree with TRBD2. The CDR3 contains 15 residues. With V trimmed by 3 bases and J by 9 bases, 10 bases remained unmatched. Per germline, CDR1 SGDLS and CDR2 YYNGEE.

This sequence joins TRBV4-3 and TRBJ1-5; 10 nucleotides line up with TRBD1. Trimming at V came to 0 bases and at J to 6 bases, leaving 2 bases not matched to a gene. Per the germline V gene, CDR1 is LGHNA and CDR2 is YSLEER. The CDR3 contains 15 residues. The CDR3 here is CASSQETGGSQPQHF. The CDR3 region has the DNA TGCGCCAGCAGCCAAGAGACAGGGGGCAGTCAGCCCCAGCATTTT.

The chain carries TRBV28 and TRBJ2-7, with no clear D. The CDR3 spans 13 residues. Trimming cost V 7 bases and J 2 bases, with 12 bases left between them. Germline V gives CDR1 MDHEN, CDR2 SYDVKM. CDR3 loop: CASNFWATYEQYF. The CDR3 DNA reads as TGTGCCAGCAATTTTTGGGCCACCTACGAGCAGTACTTC.

The chain links TRBV5-1 to TRBJ1-6, with 8 bases matching TRBD1. Germline V CDR1 and CDR2: SGHRS, YFSETQ. There are 14 residues in the CDR3. Unmatched junction bases numbered 6, after V lost 4 bases and J lost 9 bases. The DNA of the CDR3 is TGCGCCAGCAGCGCAGGACAGGGTTTTTCACCCCTCCACTTT. Its protein product is CASSAGQGFSPLHF.

The CDR3 nucleotides read TGCGCCAGCAGCCAAGATACTAGACAGTACTTC. As protein: CASSQDTRQYF. The rearrangement joins TRBV4-1 to TRBJ2-5; tentative D call: TRBD2 (5 bases). The CDR3 has 11 residues. The V end was cut by 0 bases, the J end by 11 bases, with 7 bases between. Germline assignment: CDR1 MGHRA and CDR2 YSYEKL.

The chain recombines TRBV7-2 with TRBJ2-1, with D unclear. V was clipped by 7 bases and J by 2 bases, with 15 bases between them. CDR1 and CDR2 (germline): SGHTA, FQGNSA. The CDR3 length is 15 residues. The CDR3 bases are TGTGCCAGCACCGCCCCCAACGGAGCCTACAATGAGCAGTTCTTC. Its translation: CASTAPNGAYNEQFF.

The rearrangement links TRBV11-2 to TRBJ1-2, with TRBD1 matching over 7 bases. Per germline, CDR1 SGHAT and CDR2 FQNNGV. CDR3 length: 17 amino acids. J was trimmed by 2 bases and V by 2 bases; bases with no gene match: 11. The CDR3 DNA is TGTGCCAGCAGCTTAAGCTCGACAGGGTTGGAAAACTATGGCTACACCTTC. The encoded protein is CASSLSSTGLENYGYTF.

The chain links TRBV7-2 to TRBJ2-3, with D perhaps TRBD1 (6 bases). Looked up from germline, CDR1 is SGHTA and CDR2 is FQGNSA. The CDR3 has 11 residues. V dropped 5 bases and J dropped 11 bases, with 11 bases sitting between them. The chain's CDR3 is CASSQGTKQYF. The CDR3 DNA sequence: TGTGCCAGCAGCCAGGGGACCAAGCAGTATTTT.

The J gene is TRBJ1-2, the V gene TRBV7-9, with a weak D call TRBD1 (5 bases). Germline values: CDR1 SEHNR, CDR2 FQNEAQ (reference sequence). The V and J ends lost 5 bases and 0 bases respectively, with 13 bases between them. This CDR3 has 15 residues. CDR3 sequence: CASSPFRDSNYGYTF. CDR3 DNA: TGTGCCAGCAGCCCCTTCAGGGACTCTAACTATGGCTACACCTTC.

J is TRBJ1-2 and V is TRBV5-5, with D perhaps matching TRBD1 (5 bases). The V and J ends lost 4 bases and 6 bases respectively, with 16 bases between them. Germline V gene data show CDR1 as SGHKS and CDR2 as YYEKEE (reference sequence). This CDR3 spans 14 amino acids. In DNA form, the CDR3 reads TGTGCCAGCAGCACAGAGGCCAGGGTGCATGGCTACACCTTC. Its protein product is CASSTEARVHGYTF.

The J gene is TRBJ1-1, the V gene TRBV12-3 or TRBV12-4; D unresolved. Trimming cost V 3 bases and J 1 base, with 3 bases left between them. The CDR3 is made up of 12 amino acids. Here the CDR3 DNA reads TGTGCCAGCAGTTTCGGGAACACTGAAGCTTTCTTT. It specifies CASSFGNTEAFF.

The chain carries TRBV27 and TRBJ1-1, with TRBD1 matching over 9 bases. Germline assignment: CDR1 MNHEY and CDR2 SMNVEV (reference sequence). With 4 bases clipped from V and 4 bases from J, the junction kept 19 bases outside the gene matches. The CDR3 runs 19 residues. The CDR3 coding sequence is TGTGCCAGCAGTTCACAATACCGGGACAGGGCTCTTAGAGGCACTGAAGCTTTCTTT. Translation gives CASSSQYRDRALRGTEAFF.

V usage is TRBV18 and J usage is TRBJ1-1, with TRBD1 matching over 8 bases. The CDR3 consists of 15 residues. With 4 bases clipped from V and 4 bases from J, the junction kept 8 bases outside the gene matches. Germline V CDR1 and CDR2: KGHSH, LQKENI. The CDR3 sequence is CASSRQGALSTEAFF. CDR3 coding DNA: TGTGCCAGCTCACGCCAGGGGGCGCTCAGCACTGAAGCTTTCTTT. Based on the CDR3 plus reference TRBV18 and TRBJ1-1, the full variable domain is NAGVMQNPRHLVRRRGQEARLRCSPMKGHSHVYWYRQLPEEGLKFMVYLQKENIIDESGMPKERFSAEFPKEGPSILRIQQVVRGDSAAYFCASSRQGALSTEAFFGQGTRLTVV.

This chain's CDR3 is CASVLSSYSNQPQHF. In DNA, the CDR3 is TGTGCCAGTGTCCTAAGTAGTTATAGCAATCAGCCCCAGCATTTT. The V call is TRBV19, the J call TRBJ1-5; D is uncertain. Between the trimmed V and J ends, which lost 8 bases and 0 bases, there was a span of 14 bases. This CDR3 has 15 residues. Germline V gives CDR1 LNHDA, CDR2 SQIVND (reference sequence). Full variable domain (remainder filled in from reference TRBV19 and TRBJ1-5): DGGITQSPKYLFRKEGQNVTLSCEQNLNHDAMYWYRQDPGQGLRLIYYSQIVNDFQKGDIAEGYSVSREKKESFPLTVTSAQKNPTAFYLCASVLSSYSNQPQHFGDGTRLSIL.

This clone was observed once. This rearrangement joins TRBV27 to TRBJ2-7; 9 bases agree with TRBD1. J lost 6 bases, V lost 5 bases, and 8 bases had no gene match. Germline V gene data show CDR1 as MNHEY and CDR2 as SMNVEV (reference sequence). This CDR3 has 14 residues. Written as DNA, the CDR3 is TGTGCCAGCAGTCCCTGGACAGGGGCGCCCGAGCAGTACTTC. Its protein product is CASSPWTGAPEQYF.

The CDR3: CASSASSLGLQKLFF. CDR3 bases: TGCGCCAGCAGCGCCTCCTCCCTTGGGCTACAAAAACTGTTTTTT. The chain has TRBV5-1 and TRBJ1-4; D is unclear. V shed 4 bases and J shed 9 bases, with 19 bases lying between them. Germline V gives CDR1 SGHRS, CDR2 YFSETQ. The CDR3 loop spans 15 amino acids.

V usage is TRBV21-1 and J usage is TRBJ2-5; the listed D gene, TRBD1, was not tested against the DNA. TRBV21-1 is described as a pseudogene. The CDR3 runs to 16 residues. CDR3 DNA: TGTGCCAGCAGGGGGGCTAGGAAGAGGGACGGGGAGACCCAGTACTTC. It yields the protein CASRGARKRDGETQYF.

V gene TRBV6-6 combines with J gene TRBJ1-1, with TRBD1 as a possible D gene (5 bases). Looked up from germline, CDR1 is MNHNY and CDR2 is SVGAGI (reference sequence). The CDR3 is made up of 11 amino acids. V shed 0 bases and J shed 11 bases, with 7 bases lying between them. CDR3 sequence: CASSYSGAAFF. In nucleotides, the CDR3 is TGTGCCAGCAGTTACTCAGGGGCGGCTTTCTTT.